Given below is one T cell receptor beta chain in context. Here immunoSEQ multiplex PCR was the method, and the copy in TCRdb shows in-frame clones only, minus some. The sample includes 65,000 to 80,000 clones, approximately 92% of them seen just once. The germline V gene has CDR1 MGHRA and CDR2 YSYEKL. CDR3 size: 18 residues. V was clipped by 3 bases and J by 2 bases; unmatched bases: 14. The data derive from a study of T cell changes during pregnancy in multiple sclerosis. V gene TRBV4-1 combines with J gene TRBJ2-3, with 7 bases identical to TRBD2. The material was peripheral blood, obtained in the first trimester of pregnancy. The receptor was derived from a female donor with multiple sclerosis, enrolled in a pregnancy study. Here the CDR3 DNA reads TGCGCCAGCAGCCAGACCCTTCGCGGGAGAAGCGTCACAGATACGCAGTATTTT. Translated, it gives CASSQTLRGRSVTDTQYF.